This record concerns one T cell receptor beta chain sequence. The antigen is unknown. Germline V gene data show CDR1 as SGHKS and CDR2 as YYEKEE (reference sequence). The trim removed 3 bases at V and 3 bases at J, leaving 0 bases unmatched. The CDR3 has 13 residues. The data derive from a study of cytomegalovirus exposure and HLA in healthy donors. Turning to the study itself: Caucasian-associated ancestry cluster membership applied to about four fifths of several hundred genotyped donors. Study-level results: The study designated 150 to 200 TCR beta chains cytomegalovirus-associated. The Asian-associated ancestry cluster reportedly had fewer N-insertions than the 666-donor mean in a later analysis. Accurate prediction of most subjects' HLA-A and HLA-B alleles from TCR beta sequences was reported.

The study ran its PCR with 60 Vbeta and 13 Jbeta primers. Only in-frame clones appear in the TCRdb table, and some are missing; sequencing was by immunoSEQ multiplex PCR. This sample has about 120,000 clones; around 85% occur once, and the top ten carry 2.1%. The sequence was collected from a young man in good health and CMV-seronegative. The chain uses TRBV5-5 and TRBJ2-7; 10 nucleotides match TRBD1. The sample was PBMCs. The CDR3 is CASSWTGGYEQYF. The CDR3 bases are TGTGCCAGCAGCTGGACAGGGGGCTACGAGCAGTACTTC.